The next 17 T cell receptor beta chains were all read from a single sample in a study of T cell repertoires in cytomegalovirus infection. Antigen specificity for these receptors is unknown. TCRdb passed the reads through MiXCR, listing each CDR3 protein once. The sample gives 380,000 or so distinct CDR3 sequences, approximately 35% of which show up once; about 13% is in the top ten. This specimen consisted of cultured PBMCs, obtained from culture after CMV antigen stimulation. These receptors were taken from a human donor in good health (CMV status not recorded). Some clones in this sample may be carry-over from other donors' samples.

The chain carries TRBV3-1 and TRBJ2-1; 12 bases map to TRBD2. Germline V gene lookup returns CDR1 LGHDT and CDR2 YNNKEL (reference sequence). The trim removed 4 bases at V and 8 bases at J, leaving 9 bases unmatched. There are 16 residues in the CDR3. CDR3 DNA sequence: TGTGCCAGCAGCCTAGCGACTAGCGGGAGAGGGTATGAGCAGTTCTTC. Translating it yields CASSLATSGRGYEQFF.

V and J are TRBV7-4 and TRBJ1-1, with TRBD1 matching 12 bases. CDR1 and CDR2 (germline): SGHVT, SQSDAQ. V dropped 4 bases and J dropped 4; count of bases not matched to a gene: 7. The CDR3 consists of 16 residues. The CDR3 here is CASSSPGTGGITEAFF. In DNA, the CDR3 is TGTGCCAGCAGCTCCCCCGGGACAGGGGGCATCACTGAAGCTTTCTTT.

This clonotype was seen only a few times. The chain is built from TRBV20-1 and TRBJ1-1, with unresolved D. The CDR3 spans 13 residues. Trimming stripped 0 bases from V and 0 bases from J, with 5 bases between. Germline loops: CDR1 DFQATT, CDR2 SNEGSKA (reference sequence). The CDR3 bases are TGCAGTGCTAGAGATAGGTTGAACACTGAAGCTTTCTTT. Its translation is CSARDRLNTEAFF.

The chain carries TRBV3-1 and TRBJ2-5; the match to TRBD2 covers 8 bases. Trimming at V came to 0 bases and at J to 3 bases, leaving 3 bases not matched to a gene. The CDR3 covers 15 residues. CDR1 and CDR2 from the germline V gene are LGHDT and YNNKEL (reference sequence). CDR3 nucleotides: TGTGCCAGCAGCCAAGAAGGAGCGGGAGAAGAGACCCAGTACTTC. It specifies CASSQEGAGEETQYF.

The chain couples TRBV28 to TRBJ1-2; D is ambiguous. The CDR3 sequence is 11 residues long. Trimming removed 2 bases at V and 8 bases at J, with 6 bases between. The germline CDR1 and CDR2 sequences are MDHEN and SYDVKM. CDR3 coding DNA: TGTGCCAGCAGTTTACAGACCGGCTACACCTTC. This translates into CASSLQTGYTF.

This chain uses TRBV7-2 with TRBJ2-2, with 11 nucleotides matching TRBD2. The V and J ends lost 5 bases and 5 bases, in that order; junction bases with no gene match: 10. The CDR3 spans 17 residues. CDR1 and CDR2 (germline): SGHTA, FQGNSA. The CDR3, as DNA: TGTGCCAGCAGCCATATTACTAGCGGGAGTAGGACCGGGGAGCTGTTTTTT. Translation: CASSHITSGSRTGELFF.

This chain joins TRBV12-3 or TRBV12-4 and TRBJ1-6; D unresolved. This CDR3 has 15 amino acids. The ends were cut back, 5 bases at V and 9 bases at J, with 17 bases in the middle. The CDR3 loop reads CASSPPGLRSSPLHF. The CDR3 DNA sequence: TGTGCCAGCAGTCCACCCGGGCTTAGGAGTTCACCCCTCCACTTT.

The CDR3 loop reads CASSLEGVRTQYF. CDR3 coding DNA: TGTGCCAGCAGTTTGGAGGGGGTCAGAACCCAGTACTTC. V gene TRBV28 combines with J gene TRBJ2-5, with D possibly called TRBD1 or TRBD2 (6 bases each). The CDR3 has 13 residues. The V and J ends lost 3 bases and 8 bases respectively, with 13 bases between them. From germline, CDR1 is MDHEN and CDR2 SYDVKM.

This sequence joins TRBV20-1 and TRBJ2-2, with unresolved D. CDR3 length: 13 residues. Germline CDR1 is DFQATT and CDR2 is SNEGSKA (reference sequence). With 2 bases removed from V and 1 base from J, the gap between germline ends came to 5 bases. The DNA of the CDR3 is TGCAGTGCTAGAAGATGGAACACCGGGGAGCTGTTTTTT. Encoded protein: CSARRWNTGELFF.

The J gene is TRBJ1-1, the V gene TRBV9; D unresolved. Germline V gene data show CDR1 as SGDLS and CDR2 as YYNGEE. This CDR3 comprises 15 residues. V was shortened by 3 bases and J by 4 bases, with 16 bases between the two germline ends. The CDR3 protein is CASSEEGLGSTEAFF. CDR3 DNA: TGTGCCAGCAGCGAGGAAGGACTGGGAAGCACTGAAGCTTTCTTT.

This clonotype has more than one count but fewer than ten. The chain uses TRBV19 and TRBJ2-3, with TRBD1 identical over 7 bases. The CDR3 contains 13 residues. Germline V lookup: CDR1 LNHDA, CDR2 SQIVND (reference sequence). Losses at the gene ends were 5 bases for V and 8 bases for J; bases not matched to a gene: 7. In DNA, the CDR3 is TGTGCCAGTAGTGTGAGCAGGGGGTCTACGCAGTATTTT. Amino acids: CASSVSRGSTQYF.

V gene TRBV19 combines with J gene TRBJ1-2, with D perhaps matching TRBD1 (6 bases). Germline V lookup: CDR1 LNHDA, CDR2 SQIVND (reference sequence). V was clipped by 3 bases and J by 3 bases, with 14 bases between them. The CDR3 extends over 15 amino acids. The chain's CDR3 is CASSIGGHTDYGYTF. The CDR3 nucleotides read TGTGCCAGTAGTATTGGGGGACATACCGACTATGGCTACACCTTC.

The genes are TRBV29-1 and TRBJ1-2, with 10 bases that match TRBD1. Germline CDR1 is SQVTM and CDR2 is ANQGSEA. The CDR3 extends over 15 amino acids. The junction had 9 bases not matched to a gene; V was cut back by 6 bases and J by 2 bases. The CDR3 DNA follows: TGCAGCGTAGACAGACAGGGGGCTGGGAACTATGGCTACACCTTC. Its translation: CSVDRQGAGNYGYTF.

This clonotype was seen a handful of times. CDR3 sequence (DNA): TGTGCCAGCACCTCCGGACTCCGCTACGAGCAGTACTTC. Translated, it gives CASTSGLRYEQYF. The chain is built from TRBV12-3 or TRBV12-4 and TRBJ2-7; TRBD2 is a possible D gene (5 bases). This CDR3 is built from 13 residues. V was cut by 7 bases and J by 3 bases, with 13 bases left in between.

The chain combines TRBV27 with TRBJ1-1; TRBD1 agrees at 8 bases. The CDR3 length is 15 residues. CDR1 MNHEY and CDR2 SMNVEV come from the germline V gene (reference sequence). Trimming removed 5 bases from V and 0 bases from J; junction bases left unmatched: 5. This CDR3 reads CASSTKTGVNTEAFF. Written as DNA, the CDR3 is TGTGCCAGCAGTACCAAGACAGGGGTGAACACTGAAGCTTTCTTT.

The chain couples TRBV19 to TRBJ2-2; D is undetermined. In germline, CDR1 is LNHDA, CDR2 SQIVND (reference sequence). The V end was cut by 3 bases, the J end by 0 bases, with 8 bases between. The CDR3 runs to 15 residues. Here the CDR3 DNA reads TGTGCCAGTAGTATTTGGTCAGCGAACACCGGGGAGCTGTTTTTT. Translating gives CASSIWSANTGELFF.

This clonotype came up a few times. V is TRBV6-2 or TRBV6-3 and J is TRBJ2-2, with TRBD1 matching 8 bases. J gave up 5 bases and V 6 bases, and 5 bases lay outside the gene matches. The CDR3 consists of 14 residues. The germline V gene has CDR1 MNHEY and CDR2 SVGEGT. CDR3 sequence reads: CASRPGGATGELFF. CDR3 DNA: TGTGCCAGCAGGCCAGGGGGCGCGACCGGGGAGCTGTTTTTT.